The 21 T cell receptor beta chains given below trace back to one sample, sequenced in a study. TCRdb re-called the reads with MiXCR, one entry per CDR3 protein. The profile shows roughly 150 distinct CDR3 sequences, approximately 31% of them singletons. Sequenced: CD8+ T cells (not recorded whether cultured). These receptors originate from a male donor.

In its sample, this clonotype was seen a few times. A read error is possible here, since a much larger clone lies one base away. The chain joins TRBV10-2 to TRBJ2-5, with 14 bases that match TRBD2. With V trimmed by 8 bases and J by 4 bases, 6 bases remained unmatched. The CDR3 totals 15 residues. The germline gives CDR1 WSHSY, CDR2 SAAADI. The CDR3 region has the DNA TGCGCCAGCGGCTCCGGGACTAGCGGGGGAGAGACCCAGTACTTC. Amino acid sequence: CASGSGTSGGETQYF.

This clonotype was counted ten times or more. J is TRBJ1-6 and V is TRBV15, with 10 bases fitting TRBD1. Trimming removed 5 bases from V and 9 bases from J; junction bases left unmatched: 7. The CDR3 consists of 15 residues. The germline V gene encodes CDR1 LNHNV and CDR2 YYDKDF (reference sequence). The CDR3 here is CATSARDRGISPLHF. In DNA form, the CDR3 reads TGTGCCACCAGCGCCCGGGACAGGGGCATTTCACCCCTCCACTTT.

This clonotype appeared once. Just one base apart from a much larger clone, this may be a read error. Given the absence of the conserved phenylalanine or tryptophan at the CDR3 end, a read error is likely. The chain combines TRBV2 with TRBJ1-1; TRBD1 might be the D (5 bases). The CDR3 totals 16 residues. Trimming shortened V by 6 bases and J by 2 bases, and 19 bases separated the two germline ends. CDR1 is SNHLY, CDR2 FYNNEI, per germline. The DNA for the CDR3 is TGTGCCAGCAGGCCGGGCCGGACACATCTCAACACTGAAGCTTTCTGT. This encodes CASRPGRTHLNTEAFC.

This clonotype was counted at least ten times. CDR3 in DNA: TGTGCCAGCAGGCCGGGCCGGACACATCTCAACACTGAAGCTTTCTTT. Protein: CASRPGRTHLNTEAFF. The rearrangement joins TRBV2 to TRBJ1-1; D might be TRBD1 (5 bases). V was pared by 6 bases and J by 2 bases, with 19 bases between. Per germline, CDR1 SNHLY and CDR2 FYNNEI. The CDR3 extends over 16 amino acids.

This clonotype has ten or more counts. The V call is TRBV19, the J call TRBJ1-1; no reliable D call. This CDR3 is built from 13 residues. V lost 4 bases, J lost 4 bases, and 10 bases lay in between. Germline CDR1 LNHDA, CDR2 SQIVND (reference sequence). The CDR3 reads CASSTYSGTEAFF. The CDR3 region has the DNA TGTGCCAGTAGTACCTACAGCGGCACTGAAGCTTTCTTT.

This clonotype was observed many times. The V gene is TRBV6-1, the J gene TRBJ1-2; no reliable D call. Trimming cost V 6 bases and J 5 bases, with 10 bases left between them. Germline lookup yields CDR1 MNHNS and CDR2 SASEGT. CDR3 length equals 12 residues. The CDR3 coding sequence is TGTGCCAGCAGAGACACCCCTTATGGCTACACCTTC. Translating gives CASRDTPYGYTF.

Worth noting for this clonotype: Being one base from a much bigger clone, this may be a read error. The rearrangement links TRBV19 to TRBJ2-5, with D unclear. CDR3 length equals 13 residues. Germline CDR1 reads LNHDA; CDR2 reads SQIVND (reference sequence). Deletions cut 4 bases from V and 4 bases from J, with 10 bases between. Here the CDR3 reads CASSTRTAETQYF. CDR3 nucleotides: TGTGCCAGTAGTACTAGGACCGCAGAGACCCAGTACTTC.

Many counts were recorded for this clonotype. The gene calls are TRBV20-1 and TRBJ1-2, with D tentatively TRBD1 (6 bases). This CDR3 comprises 12 residues. The germline V gene has CDR1 DFQATT and CDR2 SNEGSKA (reference sequence). Between the trimmed V and J ends, which lost 6 bases and 3 bases, there was a span of 11 bases. CDR3 residues: CSASGHHYGYTF. For the CDR3, the DNA is TGCAGTGCCTCGGGACATCACTATGGCTACACCTTC.

This clonotype was counted ten times or more. The J gene is TRBJ2-3, the V gene TRBV6-6; the D gene is possibly TRBD1 (6 bases). The germline CDR1 and CDR2 sequences are MNHNY and SVGAGI (reference sequence). V dropped 5 bases and J dropped 0 bases, with 12 bases sitting between them. This CDR3 spans 15 amino acids. CDR3 coding DNA: TGTGCCAGCAGTCCCGTCAGGGGTAGCACAGATACGCAGTATTTT. This codes for CASSPVRGSTDTQYF.

As to this clonotype: A read error is possible here, since a much larger clone lies one base away. The genes are TRBV2 and TRBJ2-4; possibly TRBD2 for D (6 bases). The germline gives CDR1 SNHLY, CDR2 FYNNEI. The CDR3 runs 15 residues. CDR3 sequence reads: CASSGEKVRENIQHF. The CDR3 region has the DNA TGTGCCAGCAGCGGGGAGAAGGTGCGGGAAAACATTCAGCACTTC.

This rearrangement joins TRBV21-1 to TRBJ2-1; TRBD2, the table's D call, was not compared with the DNA. TRBV21-1 is labeled a pseudogene. This CDR3 is built from 9 residues. The CDR3 DNA sequence: TGTGCCATGGAGGTGGAGCAGTTCTTC. The encoded protein is CAMEVEQFF.

The chain carries TRBV4-3 and TRBJ2-1; 8 bases fit TRBD2. The CDR3 sequence is 17 residues long. The V gene's germline CDR1 is LGHNA and CDR2 YSLEER. As DNA, the CDR3 is TGCGCAAGCGGGCGGGGACCAGCGGGGGAGTTCTACAATGAGCAGTTCTTC. Translation gives CASGRGPAGEFYNEQFF.

The chain recombines TRBV15 with TRBJ1-6; possible D gene TRBD1, 6 bases. Germline CDR1 LNHNV, CDR2 YYDKDF (reference sequence). V lost 5 bases and J lost 9, with 17 bases in between. The CDR3 spans 15 residues. The CDR3 nucleotides read TGTGCCACCAGCGCCCGGGACGGGGGCATTTCACCCCTCCACTTT. Protein sequence: CATSARDGGISPLHF.

This clonotype appeared many times. The V gene is TRBV27, the J gene TRBJ2-5; D is unresolved. V was cut by 0 bases and J by 5 bases, with 10 bases left in between. The CDR3 extends over 14 amino acids. Germline loops: CDR1 MNHEY, CDR2 SMNVEV (reference sequence). The CDR3 DNA sequence: TGTGCCAGCAGTTTATCATTGGGTTGGGAGACCCAGTACTTC. It yields the protein CASSLSLGWETQYF.

Notes on this clonotype: Being one base from a much bigger clone, this may be a read error. The chain employs TRBV10-2 and TRBJ1-1; D is ambiguous. Germline-derived CDR1 and CDR2 are WSHSY and SAAADI. V lost 3 bases and J lost 1, with 9 bases in between. The CDR3 sequence is 14 residues long. The CDR3 DNA reads TGCGCCAGCAGTGACATCCGGGCGAACACTGAAGCTTTCTTT. Protein product: CASSDIRANTEAFF.

This clonotype has a handful of counts. The chain links TRBV20-1 to TRBJ2-1; D unresolved. Trimming took off 6 bases at V and 1 base at J, with 10 bases between the two ends. In germline, CDR1 is DFQATT, CDR2 SNEGSKA (reference sequence). CDR3 length: 13 amino acids. The CDR3 DNA reads as TGCAGTGCCGTAGGTCGTTCCTACAATGAGCAGTTCTTC. As protein: CSAVGRSYNEQFF.

V gene TRBV5-4 combines with J gene TRBJ1-1; D remains ambiguous. Per the germline V gene, CDR1 is SGHNT and CDR2 is YYREEE (reference sequence). The CDR3 runs to 13 residues. The V end lost 3 bases, the J end lost 1 base, and 7 bases lay between the germline ends. DNA for the CDR3: TGTGCCAGCAGCTGGGAGGCGAACACTGAAGCTTTCTTT. Translating gives CASSWEANTEAFF.

This clonotype has just a few counts. The rearrangement links TRBV18 to TRBJ2-1, with 8 bases lining up with TRBD1. With 5 bases clipped from V and 6 bases from J, the junction kept 6 bases outside the gene matches. Germline CDR1 reads KGHSH; CDR2 reads LQKENI. This CDR3 is 14 amino acids long. Written as DNA, the CDR3 is TGTGCCAGCTCAGAGACAGGGGTGGTCAATGAGCAGTTCTTC. Its protein is CASSETGVVNEQFF.

In this sample, this clonotype turned up many times. V is TRBV4-2 and J is TRBJ2-2; TRBD1 aligns across 8 bases. The CDR3 is 16 residues long. V shed 1 base, J shed 7 bases, and the junction held 8 bases outside the gene matches. Looked up from germline, CDR1 is LGHNA and CDR2 is YNFKEQ. CDR3 region: CASSQVFQGASGELFF. The CDR3 DNA reads as TGTGCCAGCAGCCAAGTTTTTCAGGGGGCGAGCGGGGAGCTGTTTTTT.

This rearrangement joins TRBV6-2 or TRBV6-3 to TRBJ2-7; D is ambiguous. This CDR3 has 15 amino acids. Per germline, CDR1 MNHEY and CDR2 SVGEGT. Deletions cut 7 bases from V and 0 bases from J, with 16 bases between. The CDR3 protein is CASNPSLGFSYEQYF. CDR3 DNA sequence: TGTGCCAGCAACCCCTCCTTAGGGTTCTCCTACGAGCAGTACTTC.

CDR3 nucleotide sequence: TGCGCCAGCAGCCAAGGTACGGGGATGGAAAACACCATATATTTT. Protein product: CASSQGTGMENTIYF. The V gene is TRBV4-3, the J gene TRBJ1-3, with D uncertain. Trimming removed 1 base from V and 6 bases from J, with 13 bases in between. This CDR3 spans 15 amino acids. CDR1 LGHNA and CDR2 YSLEER come from the germline V gene.